This passage covers 13 T cell receptor beta chains from one sample sequenced in a study of shared clonotypes between healthy human individuals. Profiled with immunoSEQ multiplex PCR; TCRdb holds only in-frame clones, not every one. The sample holds around 2.5 million clones, roughly 93% seen once. Sequenced: naive CD4+ T cells from PBMCs. Subset noted: CD45RA+ positively selected. The receptors stem from a man aged 18 to 30 in good health. Some clones in this sample may be carry-over from other donors' samples.

V is TRBV28 and J is TRBJ1-5; 11 bases line up with TRBD1. The CDR3 runs to 15 residues. The trim removed 7 bases at V and 6 bases at J, leaving 8 bases unmatched. Germline loops: CDR1 MDHEN, CDR2 SYDVKM. DNA of the CDR3: TGTGCCAGCAACCACCGGGACAGGGGGGTTCAGCCCCAGCATTTT. Its protein is CASNHRDRGVQPQHF.

The genes are TRBV6-5 and TRBJ2-1; D possibly corresponds to TRBD2 (6 bases). The germline V gene encodes CDR1 MNHEY and CDR2 SVGAGI. Trimming cost V 0 bases and J 8 bases, with 11 bases left between them. The CDR3 extends over 14 amino acids. CDR3 sequence reads: CASSYSRGSHEQFF. Written as DNA, the CDR3 is TGTGCCAGCAGTTACTCGCGGGGAAGTCATGAGCAGTTCTTC.

This sequence joins TRBV11-2 and TRBJ2-5; D is unresolved. Trimming left V 3 bases short and J 1 base short, with 12 bases between. The CDR3 has 15 residues. CDR1 and CDR2 from the germline V gene are SGHAT and FQNNGV. In DNA, the CDR3 is TGTGCCAGCAGCTTCAGCCGCCCGGGCCAAGAGACCCAGTACTTC. This sequence encodes CASSFSRPGQETQYF.

V gene TRBV5-1 combines with J gene TRBJ1-2, with D maybe TRBD1 (5 bases). CDR1 and CDR2 from the germline V gene are SGHRS and YFSETQ. The CDR3 has 15 amino acids. V was pared by 1 base and J by 3 bases, with 13 bases between. The CDR3 region has the DNA TGCGCCAGCAGCTTGAAGGCGGGGGAGGACTATGGCTACACCTTC. It yields the protein CASSLKAGEDYGYTF.

The V and J genes are TRBV11-1 and TRBJ1-1; 11 positions match TRBD1. The germline V gene encodes CDR1 SGHAT and CDR2 FQDESV (reference sequence). The CDR3 is 14 residues long. J lost 8 bases, V lost 5 bases, and 7 bases had no gene match. This CDR3 reads CASSAGQGATEAFF. The CDR3 DNA reads as TGTGCCAGCAGCGCAGGACAGGGGGCGACCGAAGCTTTCTTT.

The J gene is TRBJ1-5, the V gene TRBV5-6; tentative D call: TRBD1 (5 bases). Germline V gene sequence: CDR1 SGHDT, CDR2 YYEEEE. The ends were cut back, 4 bases at V and 7 bases at J, with 18 bases in the middle. The CDR3 is 15 amino acids. The DNA for the CDR3 is TGTGCCAGCAGCGTCTGGGGGGAGGGCCGCCAGCCCCAGCATTTT. Amino acid sequence: CASSVWGEGRQPQHF.

The chain is built from TRBV7-9 and TRBJ2-7; 11 bases align to TRBD2. The V segment lost 5 bases and the J segment 0 bases; nucleotides outside the gene matches: 12. The germline V gene encodes CDR1 SEHNR and CDR2 FQNEAQ (reference sequence). CDR3 size: 18 residues. Here the CDR3 reads CASSGGGVAGGTSYEQYF. DNA of the CDR3: TGTGCCAGCAGCGGCGGAGGAGTAGCGGGAGGGACCTCCTACGAGCAGTACTTC.

The CDR3 region is CASSFPGTEAFF. The CDR3 DNA is TGTGCCAGCAGTTTCCCCGGGACAGAAGCTTTCTTT. The chain is built from TRBV6-5 and TRBJ1-1, with D perhaps TRBD1 (6 bases). V dropped 4 bases and J dropped 8 bases, with 11 bases sitting between them. This CDR3 is 12 amino acids long. The germline V gene encodes CDR1 MNHEY and CDR2 SVGAGI.

V and J are TRBV28 and TRBJ1-3, with D possibly being TRBD1 (6 bases). V was shortened by 4 bases and J by 3 bases, with 19 bases between the two germline ends. The CDR3 has 17 residues. Looked up from germline, CDR1 is MDHEN and CDR2 is SYDVKM. The CDR3 bases are TGTGCCAGCAGTTCCCTAATGGGGGGGCTCGGTGGAAACACCATATATTTT. Translating gives CASSSLMGGLGGNTIYF.

The chain uses TRBV6-5 and TRBJ2-1; tentatively, D is TRBD2 (5 bases). The germline gives CDR1 MNHEY, CDR2 SVGAGI. V lost 6 bases, J lost 2 bases, and 14 bases lay in between. The CDR3 length is 15 residues. The CDR3 coding sequence is TGTGCCAGCAGAAGTCGGAGCGGAGCCTACAATGAGCAGTTCTTC. It yields the protein CASRSRSGAYNEQFF.

In its sample, this clone was seen once. This sequence joins TRBV7-2 and TRBJ2-5, with D maybe TRBD2 (6 bases). Trimming removed 2 bases at V and 3 bases at J, with 16 bases between. The CDR3 covers 16 residues. Germline CDR1 and CDR2: SGHTA and FQGNSA. CDR3 residues: CASSLFRTTQEETQYF. The DNA of the CDR3 is TGTGCCAGCAGCTTATTTCGGACTACCCAGGAAGAGACCCAGTACTTC.

Comment on this clone: Other DNA sequences in this sample translate to the same CDR3. The V and J genes are TRBV6-6 and TRBJ1-1; D might be TRBD1 (5 bases). Per germline, CDR1 MNHNY and CDR2 SVGAGI (reference sequence). Trimming took 4 bases from V and 0 from J, leaving 9 bases between them. The CDR3 has 14 residues. Written as DNA, the CDR3 is TGTGCCAGCAGTTCCCGACAGCTGAACACTGAAGCTTTCTTT. It codes for CASSSRQLNTEAFF.

The CDR3 sequence: CASSPNLSGNNEQFF. The CDR3 DNA is TGCGCCAGCAGCCCGAACCTGAGCGGGAACAATGAGCAGTTCTTC. V is TRBV5-1 and J is TRBJ2-1; 7 nucleotides match TRBD2. Trimming removed 4 bases from V and 5 bases from J; junction bases left unmatched: 9. This CDR3 is built from 15 residues. Germline V gene data show CDR1 as SGHRS and CDR2 as YFSETQ.